Only a few counts were recorded for the clone carrying this TCR beta chain. Trimming cost V 4 bases and J 3 bases; bases outside gene matches: 0. The CDR3 totals 13 residues. Germline CDR1 MGHDK, CDR2 SYGVNS. Reverse transcription of extracted RNA yielded cDNA, which provided the sequencing template. The assay was immunoSEQ multiplex PCR, and TCRdb's table has in-frame clones only and misses some. The sample holds around 210,000 clones, about 56% seen once. This sample was included in a study of CD8+ T cells in alopecia areata. The TCR comes from a human donor in good health. Input material: CD8+ T cells sorted from blood. This chain links TRBV25-1 with TRBJ2-5, with TRBD1 matching 9 bases. The CDR3 loop reads CASSGDREETQYF. Written as DNA, the CDR3 is TGTGCCAGCAGTGGGGACAGGGAAGAGACCCAGTACTTC.